This T cell receptor beta chain was captured in a study of cytomegalovirus exposure and HLA in healthy donors (dated by TCRdb to about 2017). Describing the broader study: In an earlier analysis of approximately 640 of the donors, 250 to 300 Gb of sequence data and some 120 million unique TCR beta sequences from about 190 million T cells were reported. Around 320 gigabases of sequencing data and approximately 84 million unique TCR sequences were included in an early release covering several hundred HLA-typed donors. The genetic ancestry cluster associated with self-reported Caucasian donors included 65% to 90% of the 300 to 400 genotyped donors. The study aimed to test whether cataloging public T cell receptors could reveal signatures of past pathogen exposure. The T cell repertoires of roughly 660 subjects were profiled by immunosequencing and related to cytomegalovirus serostatus. Besides the first cohort of roughly 640 subjects, a separate validation cohort made up of over 100 different subjects was used. To predict cytomegalovirus infection status, the study combined high-throughput TCR immunosequencing, statistical association of individual TCRs with disease status, and machine learning. To study patterns of TCR occurrence, a later analysis re-analyzed previously published TCR beta repertoires from several hundred donors and added high-resolution HLA genotyping. Rather than drawing on any new phenotypic data, the later analysis identified candidate immune exposures from TCR beta sequences and the way those sequences occurred across donors. An earlier analysis of around 640 of the donors used high-throughput TCR beta sequencing to judge whether each TCR beta V gene segment behaved as functional or pseudogenic. Donor age, sex, ethnicity and CMV serostatus were compiled alongside the repertoire data. In a later genetic analysis, genome-wide SNP genotypes for 398 of the 666 donors were used, and that subset was treated as a discovery cohort. Every discovery cohort repertoire had been produced on one sequencing platform. Both class I and class II loci were covered by HLA typing, at four-digit resolution. The number of typed donors differed by locus: roughly 629-640 for A, B, C, DRB1 and DQB1; approximately 530 for DQA1; over 600 for DPA1; and about 450 for DPB1. Roughly five DR-DQ haplotypes were handled as single units for association and clustering because linkage in the cohort was strong. Among about 370 genotyped donors of the cohort, an average of approximately 220,000 unique TCR beta nucleotide sequences was sequenced per donor, of which approximately 18% were non-productive.

In regard to this clone: Its antigen remains unidentified. No base qualities exist here, and no much larger clone lies one base off it.

The investigation overall reported the following: In a later analysis, most CMV-associated TCR beta chains were found to appear HLA-restricted, with HLA associations seemingly driven largely by CMV exposure. Because counts were too low, some 16 rarely observed V segments, including chromosome 9 orphons, were excluded from the earlier analysis of under 650 of the donors. Cytomegalovirus status was reported to be diagnosed by the classifier with high specificity and sensitivity in both the original and validation cohorts. A later analysis reported that several top co-occurrence clusters appeared linked to parvovirus B19, influenza, CMV and Epstein-Barr virus. A cluster of highly shared sequence variants was judged likely to be a technical artifact of the sequencing pipeline. A few of the identified cytomegalovirus-associated TCR beta chains were confirmed in vitro to be specific for cytomegalovirus antigens. In a later analysis, HLA-associated TCR beta chains showed more clonal expansion and lower generation probabilities than non-associated chains that were equally common. Specific HLA alleles were associated with about 17,000 TCR beta sequences at a false discovery rate of 0.05 in a later analysis. The presence/absence analyses assumed that sequencing depth was roughly uniform across donors, and that assumption may not be true. Only TCR beta chains were sequenced in this cohort, and the absence of alpha or paired-chain data limited detectable features. Assigning TCR associations to individual alleles was difficult when HLA alleles, especially DR and DQ, strongly co-occurred. A later genetic analysis reported fewer N-insertions in productive TCRs among donors in an Asian-associated ancestry cluster than the roughly 700-donor mean. A further reported finding was that TCR beta sequences accurately predicted the HLA-A and HLA-B alleles for most subjects in the first cohort. V-gene and J-gene trimming of TCR beta chains was associated with a missense DCLRE1C variant in a later genetic analysis, and the association was replicated in an independent cohort. The study listed 150 to 200 TCR beta chains as associated with cytomegalovirus. The authors suggested that the approach could potentially be generalized to other disease states and immunological phenotypes. Because HLA typing was unavailable for some donors at each locus, only the typed subset was used in association tests. According to a later analysis, TCR association rates differed among HLA loci, with DRB1 alleles showing the most associated TCRs and HLA-C alleles showing the fewest. Most TCR sequences were observed very rarely across donors, whereas some public TCRs were present in many individuals. The only immune exposure information available for the cohort was CMV serostatus. Linkage disequilibrium might explain the correlated functional status among segregating V segments, but an unknown experimental factor could not be excluded. In an earlier analysis of 450 to 750 of the donors, most TCR beta V segments appeared in productive rearrangements about 87% or about 30% of the time, broadly matching IMGT annotations.

Receptor amplification or capture employed the immunoSEQ multiplex PCR assay. The multiplex PCR relied on a mix of 60 forward primers for TCR Vbeta segments and 13 reverse primers for TCR Jbeta segments. A multiplex PCR assay on genomic DNA amplified the CDR3 region of rearranged TCR beta genes. The amplified TCR beta libraries were sequenced on the Illumina HiSeq System as 87-base-pair reads. The study's own analysis went as follows. A later analysis counted some 74 million unique TCR beta chains across the 550 to 700 repertoires, and roughly 10 million of these chains were shared by at least two donors. To remove PCR and sequencing errors, raw reads were error-corrected and collapsed into unique sequences using a nearest-neighbor algorithm that merged closely related sequences. CDR3 sequences were aligned to IMGT reference sequences to assign V, D and J gene segments. Each retained sequence needed at least a six-nucleotide match to both a V gene segment and a J gene segment. Rearrangements were called productive when the CDR3 lacked stop codons and stayed in frame with V and J; all others were non-productive. CDR3 was defined according to IMGT convention as the region running from the second conserved V-encoded cysteine to the conserved J-encoded phenylalanine. The earlier analysis of approximately 590 of the donors excluded any sequence lacking an unambiguous match to a single V gene segment. An earlier analysis of 587 of the donors classified V segments as functional when productive rearrangements were above 56.7% and as segregating when the standard deviation between donors was above 5%. To diagnose cytomegalovirus status from the catalog of TCR beta chain sequences, a statistical classification framework was built. In a later analysis, TCR nucleotide sequences were compared against IMGT/GENE-DB human TR gene sequences so that V and J genes could be assigned. Using the TCRdist pipeline, a later analysis assigned CDR3 sequences along with most-parsimonious VDJ recombination scenarios. A later analysis defined each TCR beta chain by its CDR3 amino acid sequence plus V-gene family, and excluded reads lacking a unique V-gene family. In a later analysis, fewer than 600 highly shared, low-generation-probability nucleotide sequences were removed to address suspected cross-contamination and a sequencing artifact. For each public chain, a later analysis derived a clonal expansion index from normalized ranks of inferred template counts within each repertoire. In a later analysis, generation probabilities were computed with a VDJ recombination model fitted to out-of-frame rearrangements, and the resulting probabilities were checked against IGoR. Hypergeometric tests were used in a later analysis to score TCR-TCR, TCR-HLA and TCR-CMV co-occurrence, with a repertoire-size bias correction applied to the TCR pairs. To estimate false discovery rates, a later analysis permuted the HLA or CMV assignments 20 times. A later analysis grouped co-occurring TCRs with DBSCAN, adding TCRdist sequence similarity when clustering within HLA-allele-positive subsets. For co-occurrence clustering, repertoires with fewer than 30,000 or more than 120,000 public chains were excluded, along with about five repertoires with anomalous nucleotide sharing. Imported from immuneACCESS, the table was reduced by TCRdb to in-frame sequences with V and J called. These copies leave out some clones; in studies compared against another copy, an unresolved V gene accounts for under half, and the cause of the remainder is not known. V and J calls and clone size are as listed in that table; D and trimming were resolved from the DNA. The sample table lists some 150,000 clones, 70% to 75% of them with a count of one. Together, the top ten hold over 13% of the sample.

The cohort was made up of 500 to 800 healthy bone marrow donors. All cohort members were sampled while nominally healthy, although unrecorded immune exposures were likely present. Of the 550 to 750 cohort members, 289 had positive CMV serostatus and 350 to 450 had negative CMV serostatus, and CMV serostatus was not recorded for the donor. A peripheral blood sample was collected from each donor, and TCR beta sequencing was performed on peripheral blood mononuclear cells. Genomic DNA was extracted from the blood cell samples with the Qiagen DNeasy Blood Extraction Kit. The sequencing sample was made of PBMCs. This clonotype was sampled from a human donor in good health.

CDR3 sequence: CASSFPGQGAQETQYF. The DNA sequence reads TGTGCCAGCAGTTTCCCGGGCCAGGGGGCGCAAGAGACCCAGTACTTC. The chain is encoded by TRBV28 joined to TRBJ2-5, with TRBD1 matching 8 junction bases. Counted from cysteine to phenylalanine, this CDR3 has 16 amino acids. Here the CDR3 DNA is all that survives: 48 bases in frame from base 1. The germline V end is reduced by 3 bases and the J end by 2 bases; junction bases left unmatched: 8. The germline V gene specifies MDHEN as CDR1 and SYDVKM as CDR2. Outside the CDR3, residues come from the reference TRBV28 and TRBJ2-5 proteins, so the full variable domain is: DVKVTQSSRYLVKRTGEKVFLECVQDMDHENMFWYRQDPGLGLRLIYFSYDVKMKEKGDIPEGYSVSREKKERFSLILESASTNQTSMYLCASSFPGQGAQETQYFGPGTRLLVL.